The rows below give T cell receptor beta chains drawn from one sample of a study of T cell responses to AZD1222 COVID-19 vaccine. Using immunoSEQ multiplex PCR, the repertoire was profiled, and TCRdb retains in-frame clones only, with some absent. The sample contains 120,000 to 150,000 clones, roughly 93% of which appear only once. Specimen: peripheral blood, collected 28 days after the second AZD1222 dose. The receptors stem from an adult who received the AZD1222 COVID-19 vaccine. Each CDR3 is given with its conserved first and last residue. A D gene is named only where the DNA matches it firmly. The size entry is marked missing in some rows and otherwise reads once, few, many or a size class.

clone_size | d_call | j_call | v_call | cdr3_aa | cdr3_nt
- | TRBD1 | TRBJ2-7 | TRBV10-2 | CASRISGQGSYEQYF | TGCGCCAGCAGGATATCGGGACAGGGGTCCTACGAGCAGTACTTC
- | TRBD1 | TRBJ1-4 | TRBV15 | CATSYPGQTTNEKLFF | TGTGCCACCAGCTATCCGGGACAGACAACTAATGAAAAACTGTTTTTT
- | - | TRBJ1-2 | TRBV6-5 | CASSSPLGGRGYTF | TGTGCCAGCAGCTCCCCCCTCGGCGGCCGTGGCTACACCTTC
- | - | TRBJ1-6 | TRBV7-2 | CASSSDPGFYSPLHF | TGTGCCAGCAGCTCGGATCCAGGGTTTTACTCACCCCTCCACTTT
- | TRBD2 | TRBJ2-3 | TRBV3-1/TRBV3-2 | CASSQTSGSLQGQYF | TGTGCCAGCAGCCAAACTAGCGGGTCTCTCCAGGGGCAGTATTTT
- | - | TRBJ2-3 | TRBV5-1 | CASSSPGGQSTDTQYF | TGCGCCAGCAGCTCACCCGGGGGCCAGAGCACAGATACGCAGTATTTT
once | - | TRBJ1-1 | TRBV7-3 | CASKGSSNTEAFF | TGTGCCAGCAAAGGCAGCTCGAACACTGAAGCTTTCTTT
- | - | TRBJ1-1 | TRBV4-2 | CASSQGFLYTEAFF | TGTGCCAGCAGCCAAGGTTTTTTGTACACTGAAGCTTTCTTT
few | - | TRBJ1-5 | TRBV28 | CASSRFEGGNQPQHF | TGTGCCAGCAGCCGGTTTGAGGGCGGCAATCAGCCCCAGCATTTT
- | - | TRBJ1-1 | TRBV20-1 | CSPKDTEAFF | TGCAGCCCAAAGGACACTGAAGCTTTCTTT
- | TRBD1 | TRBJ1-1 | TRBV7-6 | CASSNRGLNTEAFF | TGTGCCAGCAGCAACAGGGGGCTGAACACTGAAGCTTTCTTT
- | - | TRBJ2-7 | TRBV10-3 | CAISGGIDSAHEQYF | TGTGCCATCAGTGGTGGTATCGACTCAGCCCACGAGCAGTACTTC
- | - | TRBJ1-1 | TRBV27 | CASSFSGATEAFF | TGTGCCAGCAGTTTTTCTGGCGCGACTGAAGCTTTCTTT
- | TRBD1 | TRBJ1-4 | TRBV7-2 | CASSPSGTGREKLFF | TGTGCCAGCAGCCCTTCAGGGACAGGGCGGGAAAAACTGTTTTTT
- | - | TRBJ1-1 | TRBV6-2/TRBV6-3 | CASSYPTTGGDEEAFF | TGTGCCAGCAGTTACCCCACAACGGGGGGCGATGAAGAAGCTTTCTTT
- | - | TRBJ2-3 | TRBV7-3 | CASSLIGVSTDTQYF | TGTGCCAGCAGCCTGATCGGGGTTAGCACAGATACGCAGTATTTT
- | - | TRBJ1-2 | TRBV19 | CASTGFDGYTF | TGTGCCAGTACAGGGTTCGATGGCTACACCTTC
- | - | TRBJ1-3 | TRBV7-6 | CASSLGISGNTIYF | TGTGCCAGCAGCTTAGGAATCTCTGGAAACACCATATATTTT
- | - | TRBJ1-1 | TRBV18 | CASSRARGAVNTEAFF | TGTGCCAGCTCACGGGCCCGGGGGGCTGTGAACACTGAAGCTTTCTTT
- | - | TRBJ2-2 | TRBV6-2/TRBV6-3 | CASSYGGNGELFF | TGTGCCAGCAGTTACGGGGGGAACGGGGAGCTGTTTTTT
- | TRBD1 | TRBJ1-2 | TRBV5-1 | CASSLSSGGGYGYTF | TGCGCCAGCAGCTTGTCGTCAGGGGGTGGTTATGGCTACACCTTC
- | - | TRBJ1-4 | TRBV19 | CASSSPGGGQEKLFF | TGTGCCAGTAGTTCCCCGGGCGGGGGCCAAGAAAAACTGTTTTTT
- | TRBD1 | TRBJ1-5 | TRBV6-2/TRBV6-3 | CASSYESGRGTVSNQPQHF | TGTGCCAGCAGTTACGAATCAGGACGGGGGACAGTAAGCAATCAGCCCCAGCATTTT
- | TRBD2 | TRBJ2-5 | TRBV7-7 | CASSLVSSGGETQYF | TGTGCCAGCAGCTTAGTATCTAGCGGGGGAGAGACCCAGTACTTC
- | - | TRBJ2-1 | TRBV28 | CASSFSLAGGPYNEQFF | TGTGCCAGCAGTTTTAGTCTGGCAGGGGGGCCCTACAATGAGCAGTTCTTC
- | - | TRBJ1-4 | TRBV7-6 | CASAGASALFF | TGTGCCAGCGCAGGGGCCTCTGCACTGTTTTTT
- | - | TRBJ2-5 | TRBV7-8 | CASSLVWTTETQYF | TGTGCCAGCAGCTTAGTATGGACAACAGAGACCCAGTACTTC
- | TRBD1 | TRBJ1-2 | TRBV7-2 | CASSTYHRGNYGYTF | TGTGCCAGCAGCACGTATCACAGGGGGAACTATGGCTACACCTTC
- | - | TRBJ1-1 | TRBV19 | CASTSRGGGTEAFF | TGTGCCAGTACCTCGCGGGGGGGTGGCACTGAAGCTTTCTTT
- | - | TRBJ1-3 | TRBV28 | CASLTPGVVGNTIYF | TGTGCCTCCCTTACCCCTGGGGTGGTAGGAAACACCATATATTTT
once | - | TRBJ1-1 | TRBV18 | CASSPTGRDTEAFF | TGTGCCAGCTCACCAACAGGGCGTGACACTGAAGCTTTCTTT
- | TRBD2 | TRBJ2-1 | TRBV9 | CASSAGLAGGVNEQFF | TGTGCCAGCAGCGCGGGACTAGCGGGGGGCGTGAATGAGCAGTTCTTC
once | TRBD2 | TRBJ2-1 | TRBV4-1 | CASSLTSGSRDEQFF | TGCGCCAGCAGCCTTACTAGCGGGAGTAGGGATGAGCAGTTCTTC
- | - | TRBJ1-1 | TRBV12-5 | CASGSRIQGGEAFF | TGTGCTAGTGGTTCCCGAATACAGGGAGGTGAAGCTTTCTTT
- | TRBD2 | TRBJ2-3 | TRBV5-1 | CASSLESGISTDTQYF | TGCGCCAGCAGCTTGGAAAGCGGGATTAGCACAGATACGCAGTATTTT
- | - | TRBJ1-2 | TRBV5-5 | CASSPRQATNYGYTF | TGTGCCAGCAGCCCGAGACAGGCGACTAACTATGGCTACACCTTC
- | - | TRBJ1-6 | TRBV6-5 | CASSYFLEAYNSPLHF | TGTGCCAGCAGTTACTTTTTGGAGGCCTATAATTCACCCCTCCACTTT
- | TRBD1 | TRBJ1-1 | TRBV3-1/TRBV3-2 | CASSQPGQALTMNTEAFF | TGTGCCAGCAGCCAGCCGGGACAGGCCTTAACAATGAACACTGAAGCTTTCTTT
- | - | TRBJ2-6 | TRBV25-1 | CASSTTNVLTF | TGTGCCAGCAGTACGACCAACGTCCTGACTTTC
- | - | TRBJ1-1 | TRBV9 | CASSVAISGGITLQAFF | TGTGCCAGCAGCGTAGCTATTTCTGGGGGGATAACTCTTCAAGCTTTCTTT
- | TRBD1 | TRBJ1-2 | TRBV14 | CASSQTGVNYGYTF | TGTGCCAGCAGCCAAACAGGGGTCAACTATGGCTACACCTTC
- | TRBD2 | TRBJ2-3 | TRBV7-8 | CASSPRRSGGLDTQYF | TGTGCCAGCAGCCCCAGGCGAAGCGGGGGGCTAGATACGCAGTATTTT
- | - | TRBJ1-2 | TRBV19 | CASSIRRGDGYTF | TGTGCCAGTAGTATACGCAGGGGAGATGGCTACACCTTC
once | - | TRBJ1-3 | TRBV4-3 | CASSQDEGGNTIYF | TGCGCCAGCAGCCAAGATGAAGGCGGAAACACCATATATTTT
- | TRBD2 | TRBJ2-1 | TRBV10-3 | CAISESGLAGSNEQFF | TGTGCCATCAGTGAGTCTGGACTAGCGGGAAGCAATGAGCAGTTCTTC
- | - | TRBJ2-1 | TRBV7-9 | CASSSPQGRNEQFF | TGTGCCAGCAGCTCGCCACAGGGCCGCAATGAGCAGTTCTTC
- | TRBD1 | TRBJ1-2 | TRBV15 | CATSRDRGQAFLRYGYTF | TGTGCCACCAGCAGAGATCGAGGACAGGCCTTCCTCCGCTATGGCTACACCTTC
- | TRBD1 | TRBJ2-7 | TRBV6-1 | CASRFGQGAYEQYF | TGTGCCAGCAGATTCGGACAGGGAGCCTACGAGCAGTACTTC
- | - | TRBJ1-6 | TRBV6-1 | CASSDATAYNSPLHF | TGTGCCAGCAGTGATGCGACAGCCTATAATTCACCCCTCCACTTT
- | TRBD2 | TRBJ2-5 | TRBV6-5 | CASSSRSGSETQYF | TGTGCCAGCAGTTCCCGTAGCGGGAGCGAGACCCAGTACTTC
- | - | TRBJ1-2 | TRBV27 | CASSISDGSGSYGYTF | TGTGCCAGCAGTATTTCCGACGGATCCGGCAGCTATGGCTACACCTTC
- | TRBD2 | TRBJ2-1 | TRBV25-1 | CASSEYFPGAGAYNEQFF | TGTGCCAGCAGTGAATACTTCCCCGGAGCGGGAGCCTACAATGAGCAGTTCTTC
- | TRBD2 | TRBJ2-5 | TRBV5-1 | CASSFGTSGGETQYF | TGCGCCAGCAGTTTCGGAACTAGCGGTGGGGAGACCCAGTACTTC
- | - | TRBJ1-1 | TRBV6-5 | CASSPGGITEAFF | TGTGCCAGCAGCCCCGGGGGGATCACTGAAGCTTTCTTT
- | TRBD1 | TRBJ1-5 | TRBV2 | CASNMQGAANQPQHF | TGTGCCAGCAATATGCAGGGGGCTGCAAATCAGCCCCAGCATTTT